The 10 T cell receptor beta chains below all came from one sample that was sequenced in a study of cytotoxic CD8 clonotypes in ibrutinib-treated CLL. Sequenced by immunoSEQ multiplex PCR; TCRdb stores in-frame clones only, minus some. The sample has 110,000 to 150,000 clones; 70% to 85% are singletons. This sample comprised PBMCs, obtained after 12 months of ibrutinib treatment. These receptors all stem from a human donor with chronic lymphocytic leukemia.

This rearrangement joins TRBV19 to TRBJ1-3, with D maybe TRBD1 (5 bases). Germline values: CDR1 LNHDA, CDR2 SQIVND (reference sequence). The CDR3 covers 12 residues. Deletions cut 4 bases from V and 10 bases from J, with 11 bases between. The CDR3 bases are TGTGCCAGTAGTACCCAGGGTCCGACCATATATTTT. It yields the protein CASSTQGPTIYF.

This rearrangement joins TRBV19 to TRBJ1-5; 7 positions match TRBD1. The germline CDR1 and CDR2 sequences are LNHDA and SQIVND (reference sequence). Germline trimming cut 3 bases from V and 5 bases from J; bases unmatched to any gene: 7. This CDR3 has 15 amino acids. In DNA form, the CDR3 reads TGTGCCAGTAGTATTGGCCAGGGGGGTCATCAGCCCCAGCATTTT. Translation gives CASSIGQGGHQPQHF. The variable domain in full, with the rest retrieved from reference TRBV19 and TRBJ1-5, is DGGITQSPKYLFRKEGQNVTLSCEQNLNHDAMYWYRQDPGQGLRLIYYSQIVNDFQKGDIAEGYSVSREKKESFPLTVTSAQKNPTAFYLCASSIGQGGHQPQHFGDGTRLSIL.

V is TRBV6-1 and J is TRBJ2-7; D might be TRBD1 (6 bases). V lost 6 bases and J lost 3, with 12 bases in between. Per germline, CDR1 MNHNS and CDR2 SASEGT. The CDR3 has 13 residues. The CDR3 sequence: CASRNWDIYEQYF. The CDR3 region has the DNA TGTGCCAGCAGGAATTGGGACATCTACGAGCAGTACTTC.

This clone was detected only a few times. This chain uses TRBV18 with TRBJ1-2, with D unresolved. CDR1 and CDR2 (germline): KGHSH, LQKENI. The CDR3 has 13 amino acids. The V end was cut by 4 bases, the J end by 0 bases, with 6 bases between. CDR3 sequence reads: CASSQQSNYGYTF. The DNA for the CDR3 is TGTGCCAGCTCACAACAGTCTAACTATGGCTACACCTTC.

This rearrangement joins TRBV27 to TRBJ1-4; unclear D gene. CDR3 size: 13 residues. CDR1 is MNHEY, CDR2 SMNVEV, per germline (reference sequence). The V end lost 2 bases, the J end lost 4 bases, and 5 bases lay between the germline ends. The CDR3 nucleotides are TGTGCCAGCAGTTTAGTCGTTAATGAAAAACTGTTTTTT. Protein product: CASSLVVNEKLFF.

J is TRBJ2-7 and V is TRBV5-4, with D hard to call. This CDR3 contains 12 residues. The germline V gene encodes CDR1 SGHNT and CDR2 YYREEE (reference sequence). The germline V and J ends were trimmed by 4 bases and 1 base, with 6 bases remaining between them. CDR3 sequence: CASSRASYEQYF. DNA of the CDR3: TGTGCCAGCAGCAGGGCTTCCTACGAGCAGTACTTC.

This clone has a handful of counts. The genes are TRBV4-2 and TRBJ2-7, with 13 positions matching TRBD2. V dropped 1 base and J dropped 2; count of bases not matched to a gene: 2. The CDR3 runs 16 residues. Germline lookup yields CDR1 LGHNA and CDR2 YNFKEQ. The CDR3 is CASSQAGLAGPYEQYF. DNA of the CDR3: TGTGCCAGCAGCCAAGCGGGACTAGCGGGACCCTACGAGCAGTACTTC.

The chain employs TRBV9 and TRBJ2-1; D assignment may be TRBD1 or TRBD2 (5 bases each). Germline assignment: CDR1 SGDLS and CDR2 YYNGEE. This CDR3 has 13 amino acids. V lost 3 bases, J lost 6 bases, and 10 bases lay in between. The CDR3 region is CASSASGSNEQFF. The DNA of the CDR3 is TGTGCCAGCAGCGCCTCAGGGAGCAATGAGCAGTTCTTC.

This sequence joins TRBV7-9 and TRBJ1-3; D not resolved. Per germline, CDR1 SEHNR and CDR2 FQNEAQ (reference sequence). This CDR3 has 16 residues. Trimming removed 1 base from V and 0 bases from J, with 10 bases in between. The CDR3 region is CASSLDAFHSGNTIYF. DNA for the CDR3: TGTGCCAGCAGCTTAGACGCGTTCCACTCTGGAAACACCATATATTTT. Complete variable domain (other parts from reference TRBV7-9 and TRBJ1-3): DTGVSQNPRHKITKRGQNVTFRCDPISEHNRLYWYRQTLGQGPEFLTYFQNEAQLEKSRLLSDRFSAERPKGSFSTLEIQRTEQGDSAMYLCASSLDAFHSGNTIYFGEGSWLTVV.

V gene TRBV6-4 combines with J gene TRBJ2-3; 7 bases map to TRBD2. CDR3 length: 13 residues. From germline, CDR1 is MRHNA and CDR2 SNTAGT. The V segment lost 4 bases and the J segment 4 bases; nucleotides outside the gene matches: 2. This CDR3 is CASSVGLADTQYF. The CDR3 nucleotides are TGTGCCAGCAGTGTAGGACTAGCAGATACGCAGTATTTT.